In its sample, the clone carrying this T cell receptor (beta chain) was seen a few times. These data belong to a study of blood T cells in healthy people across ages. A J-beta primer mix and a sample-barcoded 5' primer were used in a second PCR of roughly 7 to 12 cycles. TCRdb reprocessed the 5' RACE reads via MiXCR and lists one record per CDR3 protein. The sample has over 750,000 distinct CDR3 sequences; roughly 25% are singletons. These data also featured in a second study, about T cells of mothers and their children.

The clonotype comes from a boy aged 10-17 years in good health. Source material: blood.

In nucleotides, the CDR3 is TGTGCCAGCACCTTTGGGGGGTTTCTCTCTGGAAACACCATATATTTT. Its protein product is CASTFGGFLSGNTIYF. The rearrangement joins TRBV6-6 to TRBJ1-3; a possible D gene is TRBD1 (5 bases). CDR3 length equals 16 residues. V lost 7 bases and J 0 bases, leaving 16 bases between the germline ends. Germline loops: CDR1 MNHNY, CDR2 SVGAGI (reference sequence).